The rows below give T cell receptor beta chains drawn from one sample of a study of shared clonotypes between healthy human individuals. Generated by immunoSEQ multiplex PCR, the TCRdb table keeps only in-frame clones and is missing some. Of approximately 2.5 million clones listed, just over 90% are singletons. Sequencing input: naive CD4+ T cells sorted from blood. Receptors were obtained from a man in his late teens or twenties in good health. Both conserved end residues are part of each CDR3. D genes are given only for firm matches. Some rows have no size entry. The others give once, few or many, or a class for an expanded clone.

D gene: -; J gene: TRBJ2-3; V gene: TRBV5-6; clone size: -; CDR3 DNA: TGTGCCAGCAGCCCAACAGGGACGGCGAGCACAGATACGCAGTATTTT; CDR3 protein: CASSPTGTASTDTQYF
D gene: -; J gene: TRBJ2-1; V gene: TRBV5-4; clone size: -; CDR3 DNA: TGTGCCAGCAGCCCGGGACCATTTCAGCAGTTCTTC; CDR3 protein: CASSPGPFQQFF
D gene: TRBD1; J gene: TRBJ2-7; V gene: TRBV2; clone size: -; CDR3 DNA: TGTGCCAGCTTGGACAGGAGTGTTTACGAGCAGTACTTC; CDR3 protein: CASLDRSVYEQYF
D gene: -; J gene: TRBJ1-2; V gene: TRBV5-1; clone size: -; CDR3 DNA: TGCGCCAGCAGCTTGGAAGGGAACTATGGCTACACCTTC; CDR3 protein: CASSLEGNYGYTF
D gene: -; J gene: TRBJ1-4; V gene: TRBV11-2; clone size: -; CDR3 DNA: TGTGCCAGCAGCTTGGGGGGGGGAGAAAAACTGTTTTTT; CDR3 protein: CASSLGGGEKLFF
D gene: TRBD1; J gene: TRBJ2-3; V gene: TRBV4-1; clone size: -; CDR3 DNA: TGCGCCAGCAGCCAAGACGCCCCGACAGGGTCTGGGACAGATACGCAGTATTTT; CDR3 protein: CASSQDAPTGSGTDTQYF
D gene: -; J gene: TRBJ1-1; V gene: TRBV19; clone size: -; CDR3 DNA: TGTGCCAGTAGTATCCTCGGGGAGATCCCCACTGAAGCTTTCTTT; CDR3 protein: CASSILGEIPTEAFF
D gene: -; J gene: TRBJ1-3; V gene: TRBV28; clone size: -; CDR3 DNA: TGTGCCAGCAGTTCACAGGGCCCCTCTGGAAACACCATATATTTT; CDR3 protein: CASSSQGPSGNTIYF
D gene: -; J gene: TRBJ2-7; V gene: TRBV11-2; clone size: -; CDR3 DNA: TGTGCCAGCAGCTTATCCCCTCGGAGGGGATTCACCTACGAGCAGTACTTC; CDR3 protein: CASSLSPRRGFTYEQYF
D gene: -; J gene: TRBJ2-5; V gene: TRBV7-2; clone size: once; CDR3 DNA: TGTGCCAGCAGCTTAGAAACTAGGTCGGAGACCCAGTACTTC; CDR3 protein: CASSLETRSETQYF
D gene: TRBD2; J gene: TRBJ2-1; V gene: TRBV20-1; clone size: -; CDR3 DNA: TGCAGACTAGCGGGGCGGAATGAGCAGTTCTTC; CDR3 protein: CRLAGRNEQFF
D gene: -; J gene: TRBJ2-3; V gene: TRBV5-1; clone size: -; CDR3 DNA: TGCGCCAGCAGCTCCCTACCTAGCACAGATACGCAGTATTTT; CDR3 protein: CASSSLPSTDTQYF
D gene: TRBD2; J gene: TRBJ2-7; V gene: TRBV5-6; clone size: once; CDR3 DNA: TGTGCCAGCAGCTCTGAGCCCGGGACTAGCTACGAGCAGTACTTC; CDR3 protein: CASSSEPGTSYEQYF